A single sample gave rise to the 28 T cell receptor beta chains below, sequenced in a study of blood T cells in healthy people across ages. A second PCR, run for roughly 7 to 12 cycles, used a sample-barcoded 5' primer plus a J-beta primer mix. Each CDR3 protein is one row after TCRdb ran MiXCR on the 5' RACE reads. Of 780,000 or so distinct CDR3 sequences listed, about 55% were seen once; the top ten hold approximately 40%. The source material was blood. Receptor source: a man aged 80 or over in good health.

The CDR3 loop is CSAPGLAGGLSYNEQFF. The CDR3, as DNA: TGCAGTGCTCCCGGACTAGCGGGAGGCCTCTCCTACAATGAGCAGTTCTTC. The chain has TRBV20-1 and TRBJ2-1, with TRBD2 matching 14 bases. The CDR3 length is 17 residues. Germline V gene data show CDR1 as DFQATT and CDR2 as SNEGSKA (reference sequence). J lost 0 bases, V lost 5 bases, and 6 bases had no gene match.

In this sample, this clonotype turned up once. The gene calls are TRBV6-1 and TRBJ1-1; TRBD1 matches 8 bases. Germline V lookup: CDR1 MNHNS, CDR2 SASEGT. V was pared by 7 bases and J by 3 bases, with 4 bases of the junction left unmatched. This CDR3 contains 13 residues. The DNA of the CDR3 is TGTGCCAGCACACGGACAGGGTACACTGAAGCTTTCTTT. Translating it yields CASTRTGYTEAFF.

This chain uses TRBV28 with TRBJ2-1, with TRBD2 matching 9 bases. This CDR3 spans 15 amino acids. V gave up 7 bases and J gave up 4 bases; unmatched junction bases: 8. Germline CDR1 is MDHEN and CDR2 is SYDVKM. CDR3: CASTPGGGEYNEQFF. CDR3 nucleotide sequence: TGTGCCAGCACCCCTGGCGGGGGGGAGTACAATGAGCAGTTCTTC.

V gene TRBV20-1 combines with J gene TRBJ2-5; TRBD1 is a possible D gene (5 bases). From germline, CDR1 is DFQATT and CDR2 SNEGSKA (reference sequence). The CDR3 has 13 amino acids. Trimming took off 1 base at V and 5 bases at J, with 11 bases between the two ends. The CDR3 region is CSARVEGAETQYF. The CDR3 nucleotides are TGCAGTGCTAGAGTGGAAGGGGCTGAGACCCAGTACTTC.

The chain couples TRBV27 to TRBJ2-7, with 7 positions matching TRBD2. Germline values: CDR1 MNHEY, CDR2 SMNVEV (reference sequence). CDR3 length: 16 amino acids. Trimming cost V 6 bases and J 3 bases; bases outside gene matches: 14. CDR3 region: CASSDGAGQKYYEQYF. The DNA for the CDR3 is TGTGCCAGCAGCGACGGAGCGGGGCAGAAATACTACGAGCAGTACTTC.

J is TRBJ1-2 and V is TRBV11-2; 9 positions agree with TRBD1. V was pared by 4 bases and J by 6 bases, with 21 bases of the junction left unmatched. The CDR3 runs 19 residues. The V gene's germline CDR1 is SGHAT and CDR2 FQNNGV. The CDR3 region has the DNA TGTGCCAGCAGCTCAGATACCGCGAGAAGAGGGACAGGGTTCGATGGCTACACCTTC. It encodes CASSSDTARRGTGFDGYTF.

The J gene is TRBJ2-1, the V gene TRBV7-6; the match to TRBD1 covers 8 bases. The germline V gene encodes CDR1 SGHVS and CDR2 FNYEAQ. This CDR3 spans 16 amino acids. Germline trimming cut 1 base from V and 6 bases from J; bases unmatched to any gene: 8. CDR3 nucleotide sequence: TGTGCCAGCAGCTTAGTTCCAGGGGGCGCCCGCAATGAGCAGTTCTTC. The encoded protein is CASSLVPGGARNEQFF.

Only one count was recorded for this clonotype. The chain employs TRBV10-3 and TRBJ1-6; D remains ambiguous. CDR1 and CDR2 from the germline V gene are ENHRY and SYGVKD. V was shortened by 4 bases and J by 8 bases, with 12 bases between the two germline ends. The CDR3 runs to 14 residues. The CDR3 region has the DNA TGTGCCATCAGTGGGGTCCAGTTGTATTCACCCCTCCACTTT. Translating it yields CAISGVQLYSPLHF.

The V and J genes are TRBV20-1 and TRBJ2-1; TRBD1 matches 9 bases. The J call may be faulty, since TRBJ2-7 better matches the DNA end. Germline CDR1 and CDR2: DFQATT and SNEGSKA (reference sequence). CDR3 length: 14 amino acids. CDR3 residues: CSASRTGAYNEQYF. As DNA, the CDR3 is TGCAGTGCTAGCCGGACAGGGGCCTACAATGAGCAGTACTTC.

This chain connects TRBV2 to TRBJ1-5, with D hard to call. Deletions cut 4 bases from V and 0 bases from J, with 10 bases between. The CDR3 consists of 15 residues. Germline CDR1 and CDR2: SNHLY and FYNNEI. CDR3 sequence: CASSGERLSNQPQHF. The CDR3 DNA sequence: TGTGCCAGCAGTGGCGAGAGGCTTAGCAATCAGCCCCAGCATTTT.

This clonotype was counted between two and nine times. The chain recombines TRBV7-2 with TRBJ2-4; 7 nucleotides line up with TRBD1. CDR3 length: 14 amino acids. CDR1 is SGHTA, CDR2 FQGNSA, per germline. Trimming removed 5 bases from V and 7 bases from J; junction bases left unmatched: 8. CDR3 sequence (DNA): TGTGCCAGCAGCCCAGGGGGAGCACGGAACATTCAGTACTTC. Amino acids: CASSPGGARNIQYF. Full variable domain (missing parts from reference TRBV7-2 and TRBJ2-4): GAGVSQSPSNKVTEKGKDVELRCDPISGHTALYWYRQSLGQGLEFLIYFQGNSAPDKSGLPSDRFSAERTGGSVSTLTIQRTQQEDSAVYLCASSPGGARNIQYFGAGTRLSVL.

The gene calls are TRBV10-3 and TRBJ2-1, with 12 bases fitting TRBD1. Looked up from germline, CDR1 is ENHRY and CDR2 is SYGVKD. Trimming at V came to 2 bases and at J to 5 bases, leaving 4 bases not matched to a gene. The CDR3 spans 16 residues. The CDR3 DNA reads as TGTGCCATCAGTGAGAGGGGACAGGGGGCCCACAATGAGCAGTTCTTC. It yields the protein CAISERGQGAHNEQFF.

A word on this clonotype: This clone may be a read error of a much larger clone one base away. The rearrangement uses TRBV9 and TRBJ2-1; D possibly uses TRBD1 or TRBD2 (5 bases each). The CDR3 length is 17 residues. V lost 4 bases to trimming and J lost 5 bases, with 22 bases between them. CDR1 is SGDLS, CDR2 YYNGEE, per germline. CDR3 residues: CASSRRTGPPTNNEQFF. The CDR3, as DNA: TGTGCCAGCAGCCGAAGAACGGGACCGCCGACGAACAATGAGCAGTTCTTC.

The chain recombines TRBV7-3 with TRBJ2-2; tentatively, D is TRBD1 (6 bases). Trimming took off 2 bases at V and 7 bases at J, with 11 bases between the two ends. Germline CDR1 SGHTA, CDR2 FQGTGA. CDR3 length: 14 residues. CDR3 sequence (DNA): TGTGCCAGCAGCTTACAGGGGATAGTCGGGGAGCTGTTTTTT. Translated, it gives CASSLQGIVGELFF.

This clonotype has a handful of counts. The genes are TRBV29-1 and TRBJ2-4; D is unclear. The J call could be wrong; TRBJ2-7 is a better fit for the DNA end. This CDR3 spans 12 amino acids. Germline CDR1 reads SQVTM; CDR2 reads ANQGSEA. CDR3 loop: CSVVRVSGEQYF. CDR3 bases: TGCAGCGTTGTAAGGGTATCTGGCGAGCAGTACTTC.

This clonotype was observed once. One junction end disagrees with the germline gene, perhaps due to a read error. The rearrangement joins TRBV12-3 or TRBV12-4 to TRBJ2-7; a weak D match, TRBD1 (6 bases). The CDR3 spans 17 residues. The CDR3 here is CASSPPGHWRNPYEQYF. Here the CDR3 DNA reads TGCGCCAGCAGCCCACCGGGACACTGGAGGAACCCCTACGAGCAGTACTTC.

The chain has TRBV7-9 and TRBJ1-6, with 7 bases aligning to TRBD1. CDR3 length: 13 amino acids. Germline lookup yields CDR1 SEHNR and CDR2 FQNEAQ (reference sequence). With V trimmed by 9 bases and J by 9 bases, 8 bases remained unmatched. CDR3 DNA: TGTGCCAGTTCGGCAGGGGGGAGTTCACCCCTCCACTTT. This translates into CASSAGGSSPLHF.

The genes are TRBV30 and TRBJ1-4, with TRBD1 matching 9 bases. CDR3 size: 15 residues. V lost 5 bases and J lost 1; bases outside the gene matches: 5. Germline lookup yields CDR1 GTSNPN and CDR2 SVGIG (reference sequence). Here the CDR3 DNA reads TGTGCCTGGGGACCGGGACAGGGAACTAATGAAAAACTGTTTTTT. Translating it yields CAWGPGQGTNEKLFF.

This clonotype has only a few counts. V is TRBV7-8 and J is TRBJ2-4; TRBD2 matches 9 bases. The J call may be faulty, since TRBJ2-5 better matches the DNA end. Germline V gene lookup returns CDR1 SGHVS and CDR2 FQNEAQ. This CDR3 is built from 16 residues. The CDR3 nucleotides read TGTGCCAGCAGCTCACATCCGGGACTAGCTTTCGAGACCCAGTACTTC. It encodes CASSSHPGLAFETQYF.

The chain joins TRBV24-1 to TRBJ2-1; D is ambiguous. The germline V and J ends were trimmed by 0 bases and 0 bases, with 5 bases remaining between them. This CDR3 comprises 15 residues. Germline V gene lookup returns CDR1 KGHDR and CDR2 SFDVKD. The CDR3 loop is CATSDLGPSYNEQFF. As DNA, the CDR3 is TGTGCCACCAGTGATTTGGGACCCTCCTACAATGAGCAGTTCTTC.

The chain couples TRBV2 to TRBJ2-2; TRBD2 aligns across 12 bases. The CDR3 runs to 14 residues. The V segment lost 6 bases and the J segment 6 bases; nucleotides outside the gene matches: 2. In germline, CDR1 is SNHLY, CDR2 FYNNEI. The CDR3 DNA follows: TGTGCCAGCAGGAGACTAGCGGGAGCCGGGGAGCTGTTTTTT. It specifies CASRRLAGAGELFF.

The chain is built from TRBV5-5 and TRBJ2-1; D possibly matches TRBD1 or TRBD2 (6 bases each). CDR1 is SGHKS, CDR2 YYEKEE, per germline (reference sequence). CDR3 length equals 15 residues. Trimming shortened V by 0 bases and J by 6 bases, and 13 bases separated the two germline ends. CDR3 sequence: CASSLGQGRRNEQFF. DNA for the CDR3: TGTGCCAGCAGCTTGGGTCAGGGGAGGCGCAATGAGCAGTTCTTC.

This clonotype has only a few counts. The chain recombines TRBV10-3 with TRBJ1-4; TRBD1 agrees at 7 bases. This CDR3 is built from 14 residues. V lost 3 bases and J lost 4; bases outside the gene matches: 2. Germline CDR1 and CDR2: ENHRY and SYGVKD. CDR3 sequence: CAISDDRVNEKLFF. CDR3 in DNA: TGTGCCATCAGTGACGACAGGGTTAATGAAAAACTGTTTTTT.

The sample holds many counts of this clonotype. A much larger clone differs from this one at a single base, so this may be a read error. The chain recombines TRBV10-3 with TRBJ2-5; 10 nucleotides line up with TRBD2. Germline CDR1 ENHRY, CDR2 SYGVKD. V was clipped by 8 bases and J by 11 bases; unmatched bases: 23. CDR3 length: 17 residues. CDR3 residues: CAILSAVASGRGDEQYF. The CDR3 nucleotides are TGTGCCATCCTGTCCGCCGTCGCTAGCGGGAGAGGCGATGAGCAGTACTTC.

This clonotype has at least ten counts. The CDR3, as DNA: TGTGCCAGCAGCTTGAGTAGCAATCAGCCCCAGCATTTT. Residues: CASSLSSNQPQHF. The V and J genes are TRBV7-2 and TRBJ1-5; no definite D call. V was clipped by 3 bases and J by 0 bases, with 3 bases between them. Germline CDR1 SGHTA, CDR2 FQGNSA. The length of the CDR3 is 13 residues.

This clonotype occurred once. Here the CDR3 DNA reads TGCAGTGCTAGAGTAACCCCAGGGGGCGCGAATGAAAAACTGTTTTTT. It specifies CSARVTPGGANEKLFF. The chain links TRBV20-1 to TRBJ1-4, with 8 bases fitting TRBD1. The CDR3 is made up of 16 amino acids. Per the germline V gene, CDR1 is DFQATT and CDR2 is SNEGSKA (reference sequence). Unmatched junction bases numbered 9, after V lost 1 base and J lost 5 bases.

With regard to this clonotype: The junction departs from germline at one end; a sequencing error may be responsible. CDR3 protein: CTSSLRQSVNEKLFF. Written as DNA, the CDR3 is TGTACCAGCAGCCTTCGACAGAGTGTAAATGAAAAACTGTTTTTT. J is TRBJ1-4 and V is TRBV3-1; D is possibly TRBD1 (5 bases). CDR1 LGHDT and CDR2 YNNKEL come from the germline V gene (reference sequence). The CDR3 consists of 15 residues.

The chain couples TRBV13 to TRBJ2-5, with TRBD2 matching over 11 bases. The J call is uncertain, as TRBJ2-7 better fits the DNA end. CDR3 length: 15 residues. Germline assignment: CDR1 PRHDT and CDR2 FYEKMQ (reference sequence). CDR3 sequence: CASSFRLAGHYEQYF. The CDR3 nucleotides are TGTGCCAGCAGCTTTAGACTAGCGGGACACTACGAGCAGTACTTC.